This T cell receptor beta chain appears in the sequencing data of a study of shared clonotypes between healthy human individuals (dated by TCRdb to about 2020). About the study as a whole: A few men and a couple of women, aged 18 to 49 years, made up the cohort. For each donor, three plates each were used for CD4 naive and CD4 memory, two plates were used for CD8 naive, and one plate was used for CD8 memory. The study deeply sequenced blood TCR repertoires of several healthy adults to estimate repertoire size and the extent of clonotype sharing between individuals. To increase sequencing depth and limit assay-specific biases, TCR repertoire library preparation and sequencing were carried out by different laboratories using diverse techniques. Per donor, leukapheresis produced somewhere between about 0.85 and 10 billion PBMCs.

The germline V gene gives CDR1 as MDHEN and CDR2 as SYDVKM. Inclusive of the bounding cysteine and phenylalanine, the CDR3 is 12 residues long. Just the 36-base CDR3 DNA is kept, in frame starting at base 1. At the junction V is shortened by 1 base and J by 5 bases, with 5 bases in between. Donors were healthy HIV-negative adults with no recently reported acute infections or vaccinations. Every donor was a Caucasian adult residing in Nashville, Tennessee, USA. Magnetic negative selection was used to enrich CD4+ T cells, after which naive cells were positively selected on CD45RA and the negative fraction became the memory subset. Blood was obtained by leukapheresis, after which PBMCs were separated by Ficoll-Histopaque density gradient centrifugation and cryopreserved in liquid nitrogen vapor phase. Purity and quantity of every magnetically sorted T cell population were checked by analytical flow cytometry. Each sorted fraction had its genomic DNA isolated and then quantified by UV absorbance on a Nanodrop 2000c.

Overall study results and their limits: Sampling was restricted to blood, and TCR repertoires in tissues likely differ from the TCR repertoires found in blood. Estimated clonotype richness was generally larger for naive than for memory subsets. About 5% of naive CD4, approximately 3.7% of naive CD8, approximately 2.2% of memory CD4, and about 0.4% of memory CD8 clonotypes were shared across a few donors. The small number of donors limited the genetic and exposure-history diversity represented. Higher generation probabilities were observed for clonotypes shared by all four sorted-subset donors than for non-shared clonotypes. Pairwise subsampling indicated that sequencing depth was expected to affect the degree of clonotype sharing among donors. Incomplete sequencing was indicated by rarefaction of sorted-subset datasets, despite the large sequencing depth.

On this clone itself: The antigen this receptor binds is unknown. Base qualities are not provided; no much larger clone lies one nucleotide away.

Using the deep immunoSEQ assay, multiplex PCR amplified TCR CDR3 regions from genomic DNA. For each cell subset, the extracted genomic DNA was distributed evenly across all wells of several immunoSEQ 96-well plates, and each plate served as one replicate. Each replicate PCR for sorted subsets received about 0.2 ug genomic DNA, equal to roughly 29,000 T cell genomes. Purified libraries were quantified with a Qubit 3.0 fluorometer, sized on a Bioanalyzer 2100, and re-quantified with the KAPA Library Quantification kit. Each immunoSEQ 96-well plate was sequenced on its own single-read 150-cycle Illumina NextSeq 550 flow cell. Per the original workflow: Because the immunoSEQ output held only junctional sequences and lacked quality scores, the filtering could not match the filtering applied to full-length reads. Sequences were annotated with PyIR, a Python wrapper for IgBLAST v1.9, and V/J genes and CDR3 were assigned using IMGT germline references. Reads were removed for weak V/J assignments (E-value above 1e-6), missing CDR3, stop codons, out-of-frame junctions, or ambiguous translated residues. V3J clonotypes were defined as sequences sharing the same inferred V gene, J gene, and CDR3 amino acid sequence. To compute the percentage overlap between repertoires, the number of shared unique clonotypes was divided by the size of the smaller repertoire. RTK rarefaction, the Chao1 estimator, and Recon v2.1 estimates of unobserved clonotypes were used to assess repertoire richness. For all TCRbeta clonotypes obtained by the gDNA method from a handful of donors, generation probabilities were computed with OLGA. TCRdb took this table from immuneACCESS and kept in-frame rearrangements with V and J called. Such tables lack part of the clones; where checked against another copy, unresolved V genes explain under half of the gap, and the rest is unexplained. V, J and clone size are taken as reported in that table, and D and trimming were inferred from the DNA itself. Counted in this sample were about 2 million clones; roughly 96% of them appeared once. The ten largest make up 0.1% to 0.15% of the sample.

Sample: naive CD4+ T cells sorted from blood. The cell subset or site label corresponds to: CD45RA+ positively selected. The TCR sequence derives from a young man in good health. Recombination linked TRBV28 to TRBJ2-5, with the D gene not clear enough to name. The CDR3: CASSLSVETQYF. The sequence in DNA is TGTGCCAGCAGTTTATCAGTGGAGACCCAGTACTTC.